This T cell receptor beta chain was sequenced during a study of beta chain features in type 1 diabetes. Points from the study as a whole: In every one of the four CD4+ subsets, TCRB CDR3s were moderately but significantly shorter in Type 1 diabetes patients.

This clone was counted only a few times. Its target is unknown. Other DNA sequences within the sample encode an identical CDR3. Of the isolated RNA, all was reverse transcribed, and so the sequenced material was expressed TCRB transcripts. Measured with immunoSEQ multiplex PCR; TCRdb has only the in-frame clones, and not every one. The sample has approximately 250,000 clones, over 9.5% seen once. From germline, CDR1 is GTSNPN and CDR2 SVGIG (reference sequence). V dropped 0 bases and J dropped 4 bases, with 7 bases sitting between them. The CDR3 loop spans 13 amino acids. The V gene is TRBV30, the J gene TRBJ1-5; weak D call: TRBD1 (5 bases). The specimen was naive CD4+ T cells from blood. This clonotype was obtained from a woman under 30 in good health. CDR3 nucleotide sequence: TGTGCCTGGAGTGTCGGGGGGAATCAGCCCCAGCATTTT. Its protein product is CAWSVGGNQPQHF.